The following is a TCR beta chain sequence with its context. The read terminates 3 residues ahead of where the CDR3 ends, so the germline J gene completes it. This entry comes from a study of T cells in women clearing cervical HPV infection. At the level of the study: Donors had HPV16-related CIN3 or worse; 2 had invasive cancer. Case blood was drawn a median approximately 150 days after lesion detection.

Data came from immunoSEQ multiplex PCR; TCRdb stores just in-frame clones and leaves some out. The record lists fewer than 15,000 clones, of which the ten most abundant hold 10%. Germline V gives CDR1 SGHDT, CDR2 YYEEEE. The CDR3 is 14 amino acids. This sequence was found in a woman between 18 and 70 years old with a cervical HPV16 infection that either progressed to CIN3+ or cleared (not recorded which). This chain joins TRBV5-6 and TRBJ2-2, with D possibly being TRBD2 (7 bases). Sequences were obtained from blood buffy coat. CDR3 in amino acids: CASSFRGGAEKLFF. The covered CDR3 bases are TGTGCCAGCAGCTTCCGAGGGGGGGCGGAAAAG.